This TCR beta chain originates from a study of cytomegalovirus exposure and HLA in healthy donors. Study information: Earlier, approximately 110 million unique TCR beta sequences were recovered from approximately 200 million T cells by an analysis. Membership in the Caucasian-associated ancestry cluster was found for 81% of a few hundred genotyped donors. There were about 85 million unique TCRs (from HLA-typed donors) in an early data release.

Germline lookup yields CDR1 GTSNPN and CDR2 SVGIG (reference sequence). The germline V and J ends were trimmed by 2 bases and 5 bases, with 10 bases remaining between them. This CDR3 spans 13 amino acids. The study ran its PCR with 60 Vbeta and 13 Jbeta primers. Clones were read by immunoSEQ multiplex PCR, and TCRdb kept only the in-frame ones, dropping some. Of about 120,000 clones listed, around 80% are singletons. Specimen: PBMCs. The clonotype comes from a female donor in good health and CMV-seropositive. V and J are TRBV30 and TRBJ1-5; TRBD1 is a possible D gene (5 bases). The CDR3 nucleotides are TGTGCCTGGAGTTCGGGGGATTATCAGCCCCAGCATTTT. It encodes CAWSSGDYQPQHF. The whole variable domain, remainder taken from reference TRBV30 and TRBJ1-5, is SQTIHQWPATLVQPVGSPLSLECTVEGTSNPNLYWYRQAAGRGLQLLFYSVGIGQISSEVPQNLSASRPQDRQFILSSKKLLLSDSGFYLCAWSSGDYQPQHFGDGTRLSIL.